The rows below give T cell receptor beta chains drawn from one sample of a study of blood T cells in healthy people across ages. TCRdb re-called the 5' RACE reads through MiXCR, storing one row per CDR3 protein. The sample includes about 1,500,000 distinct CDR3 sequences, about 28% of them seen just once. Sample: blood. The origin of the receptors is a woman aged 25-40 years in good health. Both conserved end residues are part of each CDR3. The size entry is marked missing in some rows and otherwise reads once, few, many or a size class.

CDR3 protein: CSVEAGTYEQYF
clone size: many
V gene: TRBV29-1
J gene: TRBJ2-7

CDR3 protein: CASGTGEAYNEQFF
clone size: many
V gene: TRBV10-1
J gene: TRBJ2-1

CDR3 protein: CASSGGVVEDEQYF
clone size: few
V gene: TRBV19
J gene: TRBJ2-7

CDR3 protein: CASRQTGVQFF
clone size: .
V gene: TRBV12-3/TRBV12-4
J gene: TRBJ2-1

CDR3 protein: CASKRTGEEETQYF
clone size: few
V gene: TRBV2
J gene: TRBJ2-5

CDR3 protein: CASSLDEDWRYF
clone size: few
V gene: TRBV7-9
J gene: TRBJ2-7

CDR3 protein: CASSLERDFEQYF
clone size: .
V gene: TRBV7-2
J gene: TRBJ2-4

CDR3 protein: CASSSRSGTGTNEQYF
clone size: once
V gene: TRBV7-2
J gene: TRBJ2-5

CDR3 protein: CASSSLAGPSYEQYF
clone size: few
V gene: TRBV7-6
J gene: TRBJ2-7

CDR3 protein: CASSQVVRGRTYEQYF
clone size: few
V gene: TRBV4-1
J gene: TRBJ2-7